The T cell receptor (beta chain) described here comes from a study of shared clonotypes between healthy human individuals. Notes on the study in general: Around 5.4% of naive CD4 clonotypes were common to several donors. Large depth notwithstanding, sorted-subset sequencing proved incomplete by rarefaction. An expected dependence of interdonor clonotype sharing on sequencing depth was noted.

Germline values: CDR1 SGHDT, CDR2 YYEEEE. CDR3 size: 13 residues. V lost 3 bases to trimming and J lost 6 bases; unmatched junction nucleotides: 2. In the naive CD8 group, cells lacked CD45RO and were positively selected for CCR7, so terminally differentiated effector memory CD45RA+ cells were left out. All the donors were Caucasian adults who lived in Nashville, Tennessee. A word on this clone: The antigen is unknown.

Generated by immunoSEQ multiplex PCR, the TCRdb table keeps only in-frame clones and is missing some. The sample lists hundreds of thousands of clones, about 92% occurring once. This TCR was sampled from a man between 25 and 39 years old in good health. J is TRBJ1-4 and V is TRBV5-6; TRBD1 matches at 7 bases. Input material: naive CD8+ T cells sorted from blood. The CDR3 reads CASSSGTDEKLFF. CDR3 coding DNA: TGTGCCAGCAGCTCCGGGACAGATGAAAAACTGTTTTTT.